Below, one TCR beta chain is given with its context. Its antigen is currently unknown. The sample comes from a study of T-cell reconstitution after alpha-beta-depleted transplantation in children. Regarding the study as a whole: Surviving recipient T cells and intrathymic progenitors accounted for some patients' high TCRbeta diversity at day 60.

CDR1 and CDR2 (germline): LNHNV, YYDKDF (reference sequence). Trimming pared 5 bases from V and 4 bases from J, leaving 18 bases between. The CDR3 extends over 15 amino acids. TCRbeta library construction was performed incorporating unique molecular identifiers. TCRdb redid the calling of the PCR reads with MiXCR, one entry per CDR3 protein. Here the sample spans about 580,000 distinct CDR3 sequences, 23% being singletons. The sequence derives from a boy younger than two who had a stem cell transplant for acute myeloid leukemia, so the T cells may come from the graft donor. The material sequenced was PBMCs, mostly from graft donor cells, taken 360 days after TCRalphabeta/CD19-depleted stem cell transplant. The chain is built from TRBV15 and TRBJ2-7; weak D call: TRBD1 (6 bases). The CDR3 DNA reads as TGTGCCACCAGCTCGATCCCAGGGACAATTTACGAGCAGTACTTC. It translates to CATSSIPGTIYEQYF.